This entry concerns a single T cell receptor beta chain. Its antigen is unknown. The data derive from a study of cytomegalovirus exposure and HLA in healthy donors. Overall study context: Early released data had about 80 million unique TCRs, all coming from HLA-typed donors.

CDR3 length: 14 amino acids. Deletions cut 2 bases from V and 3 bases from J, with 11 bases between. CDR1 and CDR2 (germline): MNHEY, SMNVEV (reference sequence). The study ran its PCR with 60 Vbeta and 13 Jbeta primers. Libraries were prepared by immunoSEQ multiplex PCR; TCRdb keeps only in-frame clonotypes and omits some of them. The data contain 80,000 or so clones, under 70% of them singletons. Whole-study findings and limits: The study labeled around 160 TCR beta chains cytomegalovirus-associated. A few chains tied to CMV proved CMV antigen-specific in vitro. Excluded: some indistinguishable V segments such as TRBV6-2 and TRBV6-3.

The sequence was collected from a man aged 25 to 45 in good health and CMV-seropositive. V is TRBV27 and J is TRBJ2-7; perhaps TRBD1 as D (6 bases). Sequenced input: PBMCs. This CDR3 reads CASSLMSGHYEQYF. CDR3 DNA sequence: TGTGCCAGCAGTTTAATGTCGGGACACTACGAGCAGTACTTC.